The rows below give T cell receptor beta chains drawn from one sample of a study of PD-1 blockade in classical Hodgkin lymphoma. The repertoire was sequenced with immunoSEQ multiplex PCR; TCRdb's copy has only in-frame clones and lacks some. Of around 15,000 clones listed, 80% to 85% are singletons. The sample here was peripheral blood mononuclear cells (PBMCs), taken before the second cycle of nivolumab. Receptors originate from a human donor with classical Hodgkin lymphoma. Both conserved end residues are part of each CDR3. Fields, in order: CDR3 DNA, CDR3 protein, clone size, D gene, J gene, V gene. The D gene is left open where the match is weak. Not every row has a clone size; where given, it reads once, few, many or a size class.

DNA: TGTGCCAGCAGTCCAAAGACAGGTCGCTACACCTTC
CDR3: CASSPKTGRYTF
size: -
D: -
J: TRBJ1-2
V: TRBV6-5

DNA: TGTGCCAGCAGCTCCCCTCGGCAGCCGACGTTCTTC
CDR3: CASSSPRQPTFF
size: -
D: -
J: TRBJ2-1
V: TRBV7-9

DNA: TGTGCCAGCAGTTTTTCCCGGGAGGCCAAAAACATTCAGTACTTC
CDR3: CASSFSREAKNIQYF
size: once
D: -
J: TRBJ2-4
V: TRBV28

DNA: TGTGCCAGCAGCTACGGAGGCAGCACAGATACGCAGTATTTT
CDR3: CASSYGGSTDTQYF
size: -
D: -
J: TRBJ2-3
V: TRBV11-3

DNA: TGTGCCAGCAGCTTAGTGCAGGGGGGTTCACCCCTCCACTTT
CDR3: CASSLVQGGSPLHF
size: once
D: TRBD1
J: TRBJ1-6
V: TRBV11-2

DNA: TGCGCCAGCAGCTTGGCCGGAGGGGGGTACCAAGAGACCCAGTACTTC
CDR3: CASSLAGGGYQETQYF
size: -
D: -
J: TRBJ2-5
V: TRBV5-1

DNA: TGTGCCAGCAGTGAAGGGTGGGGCGCTGAAGCTTTCTTT
CDR3: CASSEGWGAEAFF
size: -
D: -
J: TRBJ1-1
V: TRBV2

DNA: TGTGCCAGCAGCTCGACAGGTTTTTACACCGGGGAGCTGTTTTTT
CDR3: CASSSTGFYTGELFF
size: -
D: -
J: TRBJ2-2
V: TRBV5-8

DNA: TGTGCCAGCAGCTGGGACGTTAAGATCTATGGCTACACCTTC
CDR3: CASSWDVKIYGYTF
size: -
D: -
J: TRBJ1-2
V: TRBV6-1

DNA: TGTGCCAGCAGCTTAGCGCTGGGGGTTAACACTGAAGCTTTCTTT
CDR3: CASSLALGVNTEAFF
size: -
D: -
J: TRBJ1-1
V: TRBV7-8

DNA: TGCGCCAGCAGCCACGAAGTGGGGATGACTGAAGCTTTCTTT
CDR3: CASSHEVGMTEAFF
size: -
D: -
J: TRBJ1-1
V: TRBV5-1

DNA: TGTGCCTGGAGTGTAATGGGGGGCTACACCGGGGAGCTGTTTTTT
CDR3: CAWSVMGGYTGELFF
size: -
D: -
J: TRBJ2-2
V: TRBV30

DNA: TGTGCCAGCAGCTCCAGGGGGGTTGGTAACTATGGCTACACCTTC
CDR3: CASSSRGVGNYGYTF
size: -
D: TRBD1
J: TRBJ1-2
V: TRBV11-1

DNA: TGTGCCAGCAGCTTAACCCCAGGGGCCCCCGATGGCTACACCTTC
CDR3: CASSLTPGAPDGYTF
size: -
D: -
J: TRBJ1-2
V: TRBV7-3

DNA: TGTGCCAGTCCACCGAGGGACACCCATAGCAATCAGCCCCAGCATTTT
CDR3: CASPPRDTHSNQPQHF
size: -
D: -
J: TRBJ1-5
V: TRBV19

DNA: TGCGCCAGCAGCCAACCCCCGGGACCAGGGGGTGAAAAACTGTTTTTT
CDR3: CASSQPPGPGGEKLFF
size: once
D: TRBD1
J: TRBJ1-4
V: TRBV4-1

DNA: TGTGCCATCAGTGACCGGTCACCCCATGAAAAACTGTTTTTT
CDR3: CAISDRSPHEKLFF
size: -
D: -
J: TRBJ1-4
V: TRBV10-3

DNA: TGTGCCAGTACAAACCGGGACGACAAGTACTTC
CDR3: CASTNRDDKYF
size: -
D: -
J: TRBJ2-5
V: TRBV7-4

DNA: TGTGCCAGCAAGGGGACTACCCGTCGAGAGCAGTACTTC
CDR3: CASKGTTRREQYF
size: few
D: TRBD2
J: TRBJ2-7
V: TRBV6-1

DNA: TGTGCCTGGGAGGGACGCCCTGGGTCACCCCTCCACTTT
CDR3: CAWEGRPGSPLHF
size: -
D: -
J: TRBJ1-6
V: TRBV30

DNA: TGTGCCTGGAGTGGAGGGGGTGGCTACACCTTC
CDR3: CAWSGGGGYTF
size: -
D: -
J: TRBJ1-2
V: TRBV30

DNA: TGTGCCAGCTCACCAAGGGACACAGTGTCTCCGAACACTGAAGCTTTCTTT
CDR3: CASSPRDTVSPNTEAFF
size: medium-sized
D: -
J: TRBJ1-1
V: TRBV18

DNA: TGTGCCAGCAGCTTAGCGTCGCAGGGGGGTGGGTACTTC
CDR3: CASSLASQGGGYF
size: -
D: -
J: TRBJ2-7
V: TRBV7-2

DNA: TGTGCCAGCAGTGAAGCTCCCCCGAATTCTGGAAACACCATATATTTT
CDR3: CASSEAPPNSGNTIYF
size: -
D: -
J: TRBJ1-3
V: TRBV2

DNA: TGTGCCACCAGCGGCCCGGAGGGCACCGGGGAGCTGTTTTTT
CDR3: CATSGPEGTGELFF
size: -
D: -
J: TRBJ2-2
V: TRBV15

DNA: TGTGCCAGCAGCCCGACAGGACGGAATGAAAAACTGTTTTTT
CDR3: CASSPTGRNEKLFF
size: -
D: -
J: TRBJ1-4
V: TRBV6-5

DNA: TGTGCCAGCAGCTCAATCCGGGACAACACCTACGAGCAGTACTTC
CDR3: CASSSIRDNTYEQYF
size: -
D: -
J: TRBJ2-7
V: TRBV11-2

DNA: TGTGCCAGCAGTAGGTGGGGGTTCAATCAGCCCCAGCATTTT
CDR3: CASSRWGFNQPQHF
size: -
D: -
J: TRBJ1-5
V: TRBV5-4

DNA: TGTGCCAGCAGTGAAGCGCTGGGGGGAGGTGGAAACACCATATATTTT
CDR3: CASSEALGGGGNTIYF
size: few
D: -
J: TRBJ1-3
V: TRBV6-1

DNA: TGTGCCAGCAGCGCGCACCCCGGGACGGCAGGGGAGACCCAGTACTTC
CDR3: CASSAHPGTAGETQYF
size: -
D: -
J: TRBJ2-5
V: TRBV5-4